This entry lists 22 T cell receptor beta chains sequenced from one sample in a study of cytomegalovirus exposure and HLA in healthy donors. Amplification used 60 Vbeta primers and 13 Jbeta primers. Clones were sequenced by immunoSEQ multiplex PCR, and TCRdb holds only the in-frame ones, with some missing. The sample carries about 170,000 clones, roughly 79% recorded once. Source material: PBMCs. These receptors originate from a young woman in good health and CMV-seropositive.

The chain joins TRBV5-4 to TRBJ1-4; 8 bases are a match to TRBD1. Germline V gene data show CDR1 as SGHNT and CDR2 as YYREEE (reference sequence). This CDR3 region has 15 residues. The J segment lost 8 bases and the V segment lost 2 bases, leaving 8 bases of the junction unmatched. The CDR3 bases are TGTGCCAGCAGCTTTGGCCAGGGGGCTTACGAAAAACTGTTTTTT. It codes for CASSFGQGAYEKLFF.

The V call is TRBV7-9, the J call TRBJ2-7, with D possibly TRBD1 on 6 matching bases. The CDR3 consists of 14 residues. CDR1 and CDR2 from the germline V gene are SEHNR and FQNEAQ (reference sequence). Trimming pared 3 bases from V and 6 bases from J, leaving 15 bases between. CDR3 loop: CASSFVLDSSEQYF. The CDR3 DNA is TGTGCCAGCAGCTTCGTCTTGGACAGCAGCGAGCAGTACTTC.

The CDR3 here is CASSAGTANTGELFF. The CDR3 nucleotides read TGCGCCAGCAGTGCCGGGACAGCGAACACCGGGGAGCTGTTTTTT. The chain carries TRBV10-1 and TRBJ2-2; 7 bases are a match to TRBD1. Germline trimming cut 4 bases from V and 0 bases from J; bases unmatched to any gene: 2. Per germline, CDR1 WNHNN and CDR2 SYGVQD (reference sequence). The CDR3 is 15 amino acids.

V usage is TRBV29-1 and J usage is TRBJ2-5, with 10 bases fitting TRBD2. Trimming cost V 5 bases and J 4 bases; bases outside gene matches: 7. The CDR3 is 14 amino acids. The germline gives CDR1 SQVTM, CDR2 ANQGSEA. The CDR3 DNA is TGCAGCGTTCACGGGACTAGCGTTAGAGAGACCCAGTACTTC. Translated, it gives CSVHGTSVRETQYF.

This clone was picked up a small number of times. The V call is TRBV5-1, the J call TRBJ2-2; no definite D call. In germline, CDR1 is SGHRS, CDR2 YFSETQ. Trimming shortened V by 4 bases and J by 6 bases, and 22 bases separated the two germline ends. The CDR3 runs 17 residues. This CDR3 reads CASSETPSVTRAGELFF. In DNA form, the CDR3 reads TGCGCCAGCAGCGAAACTCCCTCCGTAACGAGAGCCGGGGAGCTGTTTTTT.

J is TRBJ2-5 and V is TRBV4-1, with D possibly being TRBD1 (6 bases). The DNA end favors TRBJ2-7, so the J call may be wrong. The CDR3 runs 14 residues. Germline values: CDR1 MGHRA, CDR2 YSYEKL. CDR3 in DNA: TGCGCCAGCAGCCAAGTAGGCAGGGGCTACGAGCAGTACTTC. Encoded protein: CASSQVGRGYEQYF.

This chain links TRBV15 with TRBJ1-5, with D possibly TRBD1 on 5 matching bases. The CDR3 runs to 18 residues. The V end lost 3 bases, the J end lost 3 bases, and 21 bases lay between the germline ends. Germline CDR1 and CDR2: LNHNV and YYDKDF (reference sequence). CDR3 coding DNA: TGTGCCACCAGCAGGGATTTTAAGACAGCAGGTTTCAATCAGCCCCAGCATTTT. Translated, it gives CATSRDFKTAGFNQPQHF.

The CDR3 loop is CASSLSPTGLNYGYTF. In DNA form, the CDR3 reads TGTGCCAGCAGTTTATCCCCCACAGGGCTTAACTATGGCTACACCTTC. This chain joins TRBV27 and TRBJ1-2; perhaps TRBD1 as D (6 bases). Per the germline V gene, CDR1 is MNHEY and CDR2 is SMNVEV (reference sequence). V gave up 0 bases and J gave up 1 base, with 12 bases separating them. The CDR3 spans 16 residues.

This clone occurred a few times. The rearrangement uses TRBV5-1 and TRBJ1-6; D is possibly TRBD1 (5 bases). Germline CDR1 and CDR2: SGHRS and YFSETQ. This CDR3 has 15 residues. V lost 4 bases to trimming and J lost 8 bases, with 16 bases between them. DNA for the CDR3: TGCGCCAGCAGCCAAGGGGTAACTAAGGATTCACCCCTCCACTTT. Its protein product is CASSQGVTKDSPLHF.

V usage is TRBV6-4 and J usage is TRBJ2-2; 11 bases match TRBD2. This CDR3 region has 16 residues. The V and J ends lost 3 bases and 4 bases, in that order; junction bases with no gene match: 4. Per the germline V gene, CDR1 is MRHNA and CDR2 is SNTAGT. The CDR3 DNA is TGTGCCAGCAGTGAGACTAGCGGGGCGATCACCGGGGAGCTGTTTTTT. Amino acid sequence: CASSETSGAITGELFF.

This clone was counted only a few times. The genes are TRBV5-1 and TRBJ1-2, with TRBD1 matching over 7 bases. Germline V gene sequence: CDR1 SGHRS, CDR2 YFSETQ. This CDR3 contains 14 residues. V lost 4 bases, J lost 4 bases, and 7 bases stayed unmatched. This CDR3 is CASSTAGGVYGYTF. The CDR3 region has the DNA TGCGCCAGCAGCACGGCAGGGGGAGTCTATGGCTACACCTTC. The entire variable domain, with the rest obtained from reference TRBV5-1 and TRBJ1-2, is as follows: KAGVTQTPRYLIKTRGQQVTLSCSPISGHRSVSWYQQTPGQGLQFLFEYFSETQRNKGNFPGRFSGRQFSNSRSEMNVSTLELGDSALYLCASSTAGGVYGYTFGSGTRLTVV.

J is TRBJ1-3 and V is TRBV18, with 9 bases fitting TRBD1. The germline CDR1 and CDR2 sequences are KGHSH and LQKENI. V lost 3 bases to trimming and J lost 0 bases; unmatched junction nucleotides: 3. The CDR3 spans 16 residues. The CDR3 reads CASSPGQGPSGNTIYF. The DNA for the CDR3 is TGTGCCAGCTCACCGGGACAGGGACCCTCTGGAAACACCATATATTTT.

CDR3 coding DNA: TGTGCCAGCAGCCAAGGGGTCAGGGGACCCTCCTACAATGAGCAGTTCTTC. Translation gives CASSQGVRGPSYNEQFF. The chain has TRBV14 and TRBJ2-1; perhaps TRBD1 as D (6 bases). The CDR3 runs 17 residues. CDR1 is SGHDN and CDR2 is FVKESK in the germline V gene. Trimming left V 1 base short and J 0 bases short, with 13 bases between.

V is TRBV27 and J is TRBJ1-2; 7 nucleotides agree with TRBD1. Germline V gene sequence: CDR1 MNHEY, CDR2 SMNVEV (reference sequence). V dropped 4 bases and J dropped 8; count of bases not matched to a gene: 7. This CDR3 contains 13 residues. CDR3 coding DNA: TGTGCCAGCAGTTCGACAGGGATAGGGGGCTACACCTTC. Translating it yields CASSSTGIGGYTF.

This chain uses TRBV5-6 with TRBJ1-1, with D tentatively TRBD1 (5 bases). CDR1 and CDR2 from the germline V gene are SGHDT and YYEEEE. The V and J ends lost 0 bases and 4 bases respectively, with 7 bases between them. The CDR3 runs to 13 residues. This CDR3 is CASSLGGGTEAFF. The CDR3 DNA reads TGTGCCAGCAGCTTGGGCGGGGGCACTGAAGCTTTCTTT. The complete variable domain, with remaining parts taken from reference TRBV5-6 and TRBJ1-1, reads DAGVTQSPTHLIKTRGQQVTLRCSPKSGHDTVSWYQQALGQGPQFIFQYYEEEERQRGNFPDRFSGHQFPNYSSELNVNALLLGDSALYLCASSLGGGTEAFFGQGTRLTVV.

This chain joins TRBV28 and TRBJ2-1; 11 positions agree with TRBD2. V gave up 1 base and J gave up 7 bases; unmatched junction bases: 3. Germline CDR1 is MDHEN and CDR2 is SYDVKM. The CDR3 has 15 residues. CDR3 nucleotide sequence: TGTGCCAGCAGTTTATTACTAGCGGGGGTTAATGAGCAGTTCTTC. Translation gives CASSLLLAGVNEQFF.

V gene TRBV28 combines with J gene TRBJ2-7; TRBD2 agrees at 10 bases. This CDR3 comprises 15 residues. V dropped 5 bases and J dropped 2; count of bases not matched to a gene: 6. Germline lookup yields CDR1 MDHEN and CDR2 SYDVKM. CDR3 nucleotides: TGTGCCAGCAGTCTATCTAGCGGGGGACCCTACGAGCAGTACTTC. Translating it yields CASSLSSGGPYEQYF.

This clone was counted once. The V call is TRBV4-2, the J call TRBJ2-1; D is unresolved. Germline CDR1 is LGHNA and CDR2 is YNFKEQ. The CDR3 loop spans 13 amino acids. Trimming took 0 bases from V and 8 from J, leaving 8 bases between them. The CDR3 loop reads CASSQDLSYEQFF. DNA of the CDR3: TGTGCCAGCAGCCAAGATCTGTCCTATGAGCAGTTCTTC.

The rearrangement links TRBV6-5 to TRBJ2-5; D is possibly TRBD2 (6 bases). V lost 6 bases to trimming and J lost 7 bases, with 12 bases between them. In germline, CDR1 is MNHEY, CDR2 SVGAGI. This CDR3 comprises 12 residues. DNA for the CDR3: TGTGCCAGCAGCCCGGGAGTAGGGACCCAGTACTTC. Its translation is CASSPGVGTQYF.

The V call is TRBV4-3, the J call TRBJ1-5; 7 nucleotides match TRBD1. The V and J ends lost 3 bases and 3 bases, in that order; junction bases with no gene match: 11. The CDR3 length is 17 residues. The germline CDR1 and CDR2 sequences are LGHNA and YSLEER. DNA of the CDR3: TGCGCCAGCAGCCAGACCAGACAGGGTGGAGACAATCAGCCCCAGCATTTT. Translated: CASSQTRQGGDNQPQHF.

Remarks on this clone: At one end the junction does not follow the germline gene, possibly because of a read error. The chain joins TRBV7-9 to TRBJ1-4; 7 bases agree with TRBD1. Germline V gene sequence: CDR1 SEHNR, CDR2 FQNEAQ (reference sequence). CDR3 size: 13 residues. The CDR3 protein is CSSSAGTAEKLFF. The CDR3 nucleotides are TGTTCCAGCAGCGCCGGGACAGCGGAAAAACTGTTTTTT.

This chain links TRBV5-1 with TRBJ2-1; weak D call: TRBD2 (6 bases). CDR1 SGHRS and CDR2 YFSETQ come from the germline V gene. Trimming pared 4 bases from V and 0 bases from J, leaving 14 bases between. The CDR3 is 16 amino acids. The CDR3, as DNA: TGCGCCAGCAGCGATCGGGGGACGAGCTCCTACAATGAGCAGTTCTTC. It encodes CASSDRGTSSYNEQFF.